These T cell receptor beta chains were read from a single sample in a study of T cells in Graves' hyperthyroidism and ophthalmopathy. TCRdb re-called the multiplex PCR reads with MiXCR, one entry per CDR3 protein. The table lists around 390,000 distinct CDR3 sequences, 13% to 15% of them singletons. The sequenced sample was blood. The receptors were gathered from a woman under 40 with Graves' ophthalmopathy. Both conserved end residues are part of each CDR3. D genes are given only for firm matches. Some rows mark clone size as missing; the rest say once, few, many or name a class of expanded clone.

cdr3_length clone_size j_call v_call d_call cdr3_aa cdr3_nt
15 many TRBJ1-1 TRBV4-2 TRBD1 CASSQDTGGTTEAFF TGTGCCAGCAGCCAAGATACAGGGGGGACCACTGAAGCTTTCTTT
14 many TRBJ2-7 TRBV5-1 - CASSSREGLYEQYF TGCGCCAGCAGCTCCCGTGAAGGCTTATACGAGCAGTACTTC
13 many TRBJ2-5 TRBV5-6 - CASSLVGLGPQYF TGTGCCAGCAGCTTGGTCGGGTTGGGGCCCCAGTACTTC
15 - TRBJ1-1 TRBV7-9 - CAGSLRQGLNTEAFF TGTGCCGGCAGCTTACGGCAGGGGTTGAACACTGAAGCTTTCTTT
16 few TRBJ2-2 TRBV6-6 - CASSYRSGSLAGELFF TGTGCCAGCAGTTACCGGTCAGGGTCCCTCGCCGGGGAGCTGTTTTTT
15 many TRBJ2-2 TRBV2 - CASSEPKWDTGELFF TGTGCCAGCAGTGAACCCAAATGGGACACCGGGGAGCTGTTTTTT
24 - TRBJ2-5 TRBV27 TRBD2 CASSLCRGEGSGGDYRTTQETQYF TGTGCCAGCAGTTTATGTCGCGGCGAGGGTTCCGGGGGGGACTACCGAACCACCCAAGAGACCCAGTACTTC
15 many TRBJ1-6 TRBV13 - CASSVDRGYNSPLHF TGTGCCAGCAGCGTGGACAGAGGCTATAATTCACCCCTCCACTTT
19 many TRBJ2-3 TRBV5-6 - CASSSKGGTGWRNTDTQYF TGTGCCAGCAGCTCTAAAGGTGGAACCGGATGGCGCAACACAGATACGCAGTATTTT
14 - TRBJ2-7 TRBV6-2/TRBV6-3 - CASSSPGHSYEQYF TGTGCCAGCAGCTCTCCCGGACATAGCTACGAGCAGTACTTC
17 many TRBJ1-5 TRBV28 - CASSSPYRGGADQPQHF TGTGCCAGCAGTTCCCCCTATCGGGGGGGAGCCGATCAGCCCCAGCATTTT
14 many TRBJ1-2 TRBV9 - CASSAGMSLYGYTF TGTGCCAGCAGCGCCGGGATGTCCCTCTATGGCTACACCTTC
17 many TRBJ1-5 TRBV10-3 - CAISESEGRYSNQPQHF TGTGCCATCAGTGAGTCGGAGGGGAGGTATAGCAATCAGCCCCAGCATTTT
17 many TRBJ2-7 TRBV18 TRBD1 CASSPASGTASSYEQYF TGTGCCAGCTCACCGGCTTCGGGGACAGCGAGCTCCTACGAGCAGTACTTC
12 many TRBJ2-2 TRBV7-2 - CASTLRAGELFF TGTGCCAGCACCCTGAGGGCCGGGGAGCTGTTTTTT
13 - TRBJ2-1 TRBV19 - CASSRRSSDEQFF TGTGCCAGTAGTAGGCGAAGTTCGGATGAGCAGTTCTTC
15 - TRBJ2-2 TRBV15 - CATSRDRGFAGELFF TGTGCCACCAGCAGAGATCGCGGTTTCGCCGGGGAGCTGTTTTTT
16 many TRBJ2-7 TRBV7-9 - CASSLSAGWDFYEQYF TGTGCCAGCAGCCTATCTGCAGGGTGGGACTTCTACGAGCAGTACTTC
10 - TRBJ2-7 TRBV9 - CASSGGEQYF TGTGCCAGCAGCGGGGGGGAGCAGTACTTC
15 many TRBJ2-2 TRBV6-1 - CASSPRQIYTGELFF TGTGCCAGCAGTCCTAGACAGATCTACACCGGGGAGCTGTTTTTT
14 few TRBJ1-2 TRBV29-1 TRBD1 CSEGGTGVNYGYTF TGCAGCGAGGGGGGGACAGGGGTGAACTATGGCTACACCTTC
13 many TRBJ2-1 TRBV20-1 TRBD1 CSVGTGISNEQFF TGCAGTGTCGGGACAGGGATTTCGAATGAGCAGTTCTTC
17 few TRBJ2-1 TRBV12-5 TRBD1 CASGLVGALRTGNEQFF TGTGCTAGTGGTTTGGTGGGGGCTTTAAGGACAGGGAATGAGCAGTTCTTC
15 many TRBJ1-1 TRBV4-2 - CASSAHGGQPTEAFF TGTGCCAGCAGCGCCCACGGAGGGCAGCCCACTGAAGCTTTCTTT
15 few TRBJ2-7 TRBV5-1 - CASSLEAGSPHEQYF TGCGCCAGCAGCTTGGAGGCAGGCTCTCCTCACGAGCAGTACTTC
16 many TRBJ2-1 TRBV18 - CASSPFSTTTDNEQFF TGTGCCAGCTCACCATTCAGCACTACTACAGACAATGAGCAGTTCTTC
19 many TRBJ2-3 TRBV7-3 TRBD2 CASSLTAWVQRGGRDTQYF TGTGCCAGCAGCTTAACCGCGTGGGTTCAGCGGGGGGGCAGAGATACGCAGTATTTT
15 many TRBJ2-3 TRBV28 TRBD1 CASSFRDRSTDTQYF TGTGCCAGCAGTTTCCGGGACAGAAGCACAGATACGCAGTATTTT
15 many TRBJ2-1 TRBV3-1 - CASSQMGPALAEQFF TGTGCCAGCAGCCAAATGGGGCCGGCTCTAGCTGAGCAGTTCTTC
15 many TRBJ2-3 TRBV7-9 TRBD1 CASSIGQAGFDTQYF TGTGCCAGCAGCATAGGACAGGCCGGGTTTGATACGCAGTATTTT
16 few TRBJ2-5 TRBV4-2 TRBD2 CASSQEGAGGPETQYF TGTGCCAGCAGCCAAGAGGGAGCGGGGGGGCCGGAGACCCAGTACTTC
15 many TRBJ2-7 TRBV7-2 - CASSRQGRSSYEQYF TGTGCCAGCAGCCGCCAGGGGAGGAGCTCCTACGAGCAGTACTTC
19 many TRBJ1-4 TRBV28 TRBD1 CASSILAPGQGKANEKLFF TGTGCCAGCAGCATCCTGGCTCCGGGACAGGGAAAGGCGAATGAAAAACTGTTTTTT
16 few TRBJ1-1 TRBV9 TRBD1 CASSEYRDRGRTEAFF TGTGCCAGCAGCGAATATAGGGACAGGGGGCGAACTGAAGCTTTCTTT
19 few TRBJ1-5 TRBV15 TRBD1 CATSRAGTGALYSNQPQHF TGTGCCACCAGCAGAGCCGGGACAGGGGCCTTGTATAGCAATCAGCCCCAGCATTTT
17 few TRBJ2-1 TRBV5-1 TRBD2 CASSRLTSGGSYNEQFF TGCGCCAGCAGCCGCTTGACTAGCGGGGGATCCTACAATGAGCAGTTCTTC
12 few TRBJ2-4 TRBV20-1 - CSAPPGQNIQYF TGCAGTGCCCCTCCGGGCCAAAACATTCAGTACTTC
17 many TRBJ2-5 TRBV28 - CASSKLTQPVEKETQYF TGTGCCAGCAGTAAATTGACTCAACCAGTGGAAAAAGAGACCCAGTACTTC
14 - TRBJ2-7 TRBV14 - CASGQVATTVEQYF TGTGCCAGCGGCCAAGTAGCGACCACAGTCGAGCAGTACTTC
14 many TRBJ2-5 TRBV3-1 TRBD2 CASSLGTSGETQYF TGTGCCAGCAGCCTCGGGACTAGCGGAGAGACCCAGTACTTC
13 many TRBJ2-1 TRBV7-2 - CASSWGLYNEQFF TGTGCCAGCAGCTGGGGACTCTACAATGAGCAGTTCTTC